The 6 T cell receptor delta chains below come from one sample, sequenced in a study of gamma-delta T cells after stem cell transplantation. TCRdb reanalysed the RT-PCR reads via CATT. In the table there are roughly 15,000 delta-chain clones, approximately 32% of which are singletons. The material sequenced was gamma-delta T cells. These receptors were obtained from a human donor. It is not recorded whose cells these are; they may come from a transplant donor.

The chain combines TRDV2 with TRDJ3; 9 bases are shared with TRDD3. With V trimmed by 3 bases and J by 0 bases, 20 bases remained unmatched. Germline CDR1 is GEAIGNYY and CDR2 is EKD. The CDR3 runs to 23 residues. CDR3 loop: CACDPITGGRTHLRSWDTRQMFF. The CDR3 DNA follows: TGTGCCTGTGACCCCATTACTGGGGGACGCACACATCTTCGCTCCTGGGACACCCGACAGATGTTTTTC.

This clone has only a few counts. The gene calls are TRDV3 and TRDJ1; 8 bases match TRDD3. The CDR3 contains 16 residues. The V gene's germline CDR1 is TVYSNPD and CDR2 GDNSRS (reference sequence). The V segment lost 1 base and the J segment 2 bases; nucleotides outside the gene matches: 12. The CDR3 region is CAFTDFWGTPTDKLIF. The DNA of the CDR3 is TGTGCCTTTACAGATTTCTGGGGGACCCCGACCGATAAACTCATCTTT. The full variable domain, in which reference TRDV3 and TRDJ1 provide the parts outside the CDR3, is CDKVTQSSPDQTVASGSEVVLLCTYDTVYSNPDLFWYRIRPDYSFQFVFYGDNSRSEGADFTQGRFSVKHILTQKAFHLVISPVRTEDSATYYCAFTDFWGTPTDKLIFGKGTRVTVEP.

This chain joins TRDV3 and TRDJ1, with 8 bases lining up with TRDD3. Trimming removed 4 bases from V and 6 bases from J; junction bases left unmatched: 34. This CDR3 comprises 21 residues. Germline V gives CDR1 TVYSNPD, CDR2 GDNSRS (reference sequence). In DNA, the CDR3 is TGTGCCTCTACTCTGAGTGTCGGGAGACTGGGGGTCCCGGGCCCCCATAATAAACTCATCTTT. Protein sequence: CASTLSVGRLGVPGPHNKLIF.

The V call is TRDV2, the J call TRDJ3; a possible D gene is TRDD3 (6 bases). Germline-derived CDR1 and CDR2 are GEAIGNYY and EKD. Trimming left V 0 bases short and J 0 bases short, with 14 bases between. The CDR3 is 19 amino acids. This CDR3 reads CACDTWGFNSSWDTRQMFF. CDR3 nucleotides: TGTGCCTGTGACACCTGGGGGTTCAACAGCTCCTGGGACACCCGACAGATGTTTTTC.

The CDR3 spells CALVTVRSGTHPYWGGAQLFF. The CDR3 DNA is TGTGCTCTGGTGACGGTTCGATCAGGTACGCATCCTTACTGGGGGGGAGCACAACTCTTCTTT. The chain links TRDV1 to TRDJ2; 8 bases map to TRDD3. Per the germline V gene, CDR1 is TSWWSYY and CDR2 is QGS. CDR3 size: 21 residues. Unmatched junction bases numbered 31, after V lost 9 bases and J lost 7 bases.

The chain couples TRDV1 to TRDJ1; 12 nucleotides match TRDD3. This CDR3 is built from 19 residues. V shed 3 bases and J 2 bases; nucleotides not matched to a gene: 13. Germline V gives CDR1 TSWWSYY, CDR2 QGS. The CDR3 DNA follows: TGTGCTCTTGGGGAGCGCTTTACTGGGGGATACCCGGGGACCGATAAACTCATCTTT. The encoded protein is CALGERFTGGYPGTDKLIF.